The 21 T cell receptor beta chains below were found in one sample sequenced in a study of blood T cells in healthy people across ages. A J-beta primer mix and a sample-barcoded 5' primer were used in a second PCR of about 6 to 12 cycles. TCRdb passed the 5' RACE reads through MiXCR, listing each CDR3 protein once. The sample includes a few hundred thousand distinct CDR3 sequences, approximately 30% of them seen just once. The sample taken for sequencing was blood. The receptors were sampled from a woman in her sixties or seventies in good health.

The sample holds a few counts of this clonotype. The rearrangement links TRBV29-1 to TRBJ2-1, with 8 bases fitting TRBD2. The germline V gene has CDR1 SQVTM and CDR2 ANQGSEA. V was pared by 7 bases and J by 0 bases, with 8 bases of the junction left unmatched. The CDR3 has 15 amino acids. The CDR3 sequence is CSALTSGASYNEQFF. The DNA for the CDR3 is TGCAGCGCCCTCACTAGCGGCGCCTCCTACAATGAGCAGTTCTTC.

The chain recombines TRBV3-1 with TRBJ2-5; 8 nucleotides align to TRBD2. Germline CDR1 LGHDT, CDR2 YNNKEL (reference sequence). The CDR3 sequence is 16 residues long. V was pared by 0 bases and J by 4 bases, with 7 bases of the junction left unmatched. The CDR3 sequence is CASSQDRGGVVETQYF. The CDR3 DNA follows: TGTGCCAGCAGCCAAGATCGGGGGGGAGTCGTAGAGACCCAGTACTTC.

The J gene is TRBJ1-2, the V gene TRBV9, with D perhaps TRBD1 (6 bases). The CDR3 spans 15 residues. Germline CDR1 reads SGDLS; CDR2 reads YYNGEE. V gave up 2 bases and J gave up 2 bases, with 13 bases separating them. The CDR3 here is CASSVDPGVNYGYTF. In nucleotides, the CDR3 is TGTGCCAGCAGCGTTGATCCAGGGGTCAACTATGGCTACACCTTC.

V and J are TRBV20-1 and TRBJ1-1; possible D gene TRBD1, 5 bases. The germline V and J ends were trimmed by 4 bases and 0 bases, with 18 bases remaining between them. CDR3 length: 16 residues. Germline V gene data show CDR1 as DFQATT and CDR2 as SNEGSKA (reference sequence). The CDR3 spells CSATPGGFVMNTEAFF. CDR3 bases: TGCAGTGCTACTCCGGGGGGGTTTGTCATGAACACTGAAGCTTTCTTT.

Ten or more counts support this clonotype. The CDR3 coding sequence is TGCGCCAGCAGCTTCGGGGCGACAGGGCAAGAGACCCAGTACTTC. As protein: CASSFGATGQETQYF. The rearrangement uses TRBV5-1 and TRBJ2-5; 7 nucleotides match TRBD1. After removal of 2 bases from V and 2 bases from J, the junction contained 6 bases not matched to a gene. The CDR3 is 15 residues long. Per germline, CDR1 SGHRS and CDR2 YFSETQ.

This clonotype was detected only a few times. The chain recombines TRBV29-1 with TRBJ2-3; the D is unclear. V shed 5 bases and J shed 3 bases, with 9 bases lying between them. Germline CDR1 reads SQVTM; CDR2 reads ANQGSEA. The CDR3 sequence is 12 residues long. CDR3 loop: CSVFQYTDTQYF. In nucleotides, the CDR3 is TGCAGCGTTTTTCAGTATACAGATACGCAGTATTTT.

V usage is TRBV3-1 and J usage is TRBJ2-5; D is unresolved. The DNA end is more similar to TRBJ2-1, so the J call may be wrong. Germline loops: CDR1 LGHDT, CDR2 YNNKEL (reference sequence). CDR3 length: 15 amino acids. CDR3 nucleotides: TGTGCCAGCAGCCCCTTATTGAGTTCTCGAAATGAGCAGTTCTTC. This sequence encodes CASSPLLSSRNEQFF.

The count of this clonotype is one. This chain joins TRBV20-1 and TRBJ2-4, with unresolved D. The germline V gene encodes CDR1 DFQATT and CDR2 SNEGSKA (reference sequence). The CDR3 sequence is 12 residues long. The germline V and J ends were trimmed by 2 bases and 8 bases, with 10 bases remaining between them. The CDR3: CSARLGMDIQYF. The CDR3 DNA sequence: TGCAGTGCTAGATTGGGGATGGACATTCAGTACTTC.

This clonotype was recorded only once. The V gene is TRBV12-3 or TRBV12-4, the J gene TRBJ1-2, with D perhaps TRBD1 (5 bases). This CDR3 region has 14 residues. Trimming left V 4 bases short and J 5 bases short, with 14 bases between. The CDR3 loop is CASSYRGTSYGYTF. The CDR3 nucleotides read TGTGCCAGCAGTTATCGTGGGACTTCATATGGCTACACCTTC.

This clonotype has a handful of counts. The V gene is TRBV30, the J gene TRBJ2-1; 8 positions agree with TRBD1. The germline gives CDR1 GTSNPN, CDR2 SVGIG (reference sequence). The CDR3 runs 14 residues. With 3 bases clipped from V and 4 bases from J, the junction kept 5 bases outside the gene matches. CDR3 DNA: TGTGCCTGGAGCCGGGGGACAGGTTACAATGAGCAGTTCTTC. Amino acids: CAWSRGTGYNEQFF. Drawing the rest from reference TRBV30 and TRBJ2-1, the complete variable domain is SQTIHQWPATLVQPVGSPLSLECTVEGTSNPNLYWYRQAAGRGLQLLFYSVGIGQISSEVPQNLSASRPQDRQFILSSKKLLLSDSGFYLCAWSRGTGYNEQFFGPGTRLTVL.

CDR3 amino acids: CASSPRGSSDYGYTF. In DNA, the CDR3 is TGTGCCAGCAGCCCTCGGGGGAGTTCAGACTATGGCTACACCTTC. The chain carries TRBV7-2 and TRBJ1-2; maybe TRBD1 (5 bases). V lost 5 bases, J lost 3 bases, and 16 bases lay in between. CDR1 is SGHTA and CDR2 is FQGNSA in the germline V gene. The CDR3 has 15 amino acids.

This clonotype showed up just a few times. V gene TRBV10-3 combines with J gene TRBJ1-2; D is undetermined. Germline V gives CDR1 ENHRY, CDR2 SYGVKD. Trimming shortened V by 3 bases and J by 6 bases, and 8 bases separated the two germline ends. There are 12 residues in the CDR3. This CDR3 reads CAISDTENGYTF. For the CDR3, the DNA is TGTGCCATCAGTGATACAGAAAATGGCTACACCTTC.

The chain joins TRBV7-9 to TRBJ2-1; 9 nucleotides match TRBD1. The end of the DNA fits TRBJ2-7 better, so the J call may be wrong. The CDR3 is made up of 16 amino acids. Per the germline V gene, CDR1 is SEHNR and CDR2 is FQNEAQ (reference sequence). The CDR3 spells CASSFIRSDRGYEQYF. The DNA of the CDR3 is TGTGCCAGCAGCTTTATTCGATCGGACAGGGGCTACGAGCAGTACTTC.

This clonotype was counted between two and nine times. The gene calls are TRBV6-6 and TRBJ1-6; perhaps TRBD1 as D (5 bases). V was clipped by 0 bases and J by 9 bases, with 12 bases between them. CDR3 length: 15 amino acids. Germline loops: CDR1 MNHNY, CDR2 SVGAGI (reference sequence). The DNA of the CDR3 is TGTGCCAGCAGTTACTCTGGCAGGGTAACTTCACCCCTCCACTTT. Translation: CASSYSGRVTSPLHF.

A few counts support this clonotype. The chain recombines TRBV7-2 with TRBJ2-5; 9 bases map to TRBD2. The end of the DNA fits TRBJ2-7 better, so the J call may be wrong. In germline, CDR1 is SGHTA, CDR2 FQGNSA. The CDR3 has 16 residues. The CDR3 DNA reads TGTGCCAGCAGCATTACATCTAGCGGGGTTACCTACGAGCAGTACTTC. As protein: CASSITSSGVTYEQYF.

The chain employs TRBV7-2 and TRBJ2-5, with 7 bases matching TRBD1. The junction had 8 bases not matched to a gene; V was cut back by 6 bases and J by 1 base. The CDR3 covers 15 residues. Germline CDR1 is SGHTA and CDR2 is FQGNSA. The CDR3 sequence: CASSFAPGGQETQYF. CDR3 nucleotides: TGTGCCAGCAGTTTCGCCCCAGGGGGCCAAGAGACCCAGTACTTC. Based on the CDR3 plus reference TRBV7-2 and TRBJ2-5, the full variable domain is GAGVSQSPSNKVTEKGKDVELRCDPISGHTALYWYRQSLGQGLEFLIYFQGNSAPDKSGLPSDRFSAERTGGSVSTLTIQRTQQEDSAVYLCASSFAPGGQETQYFGPGTRLLVL.

This clonotype was seen a handful of times. This chain uses TRBV12-3 or TRBV12-4 with TRBJ1-1; D gene uncertain. Between the trimmed V and J ends, which lost 1 base and 4 bases, there was a span of 10 bases. The CDR3 is 14 residues long. The CDR3 loop is CASSLGSRSTEAFF. As DNA, the CDR3 is TGTGCCAGCAGTTTAGGCTCCCGTAGCACTGAAGCTTTCTTT.

This sequence joins TRBV20-1 and TRBJ1-3; D remains unclear. V shed 0 bases and J shed 5 bases, with 11 bases lying between them. The CDR3 runs 14 residues. Germline V gene sequence: CDR1 DFQATT, CDR2 SNEGSKA (reference sequence). The chain's CDR3 is CSARDLSGRNTIYF. The CDR3, as DNA: TGCAGTGCTAGAGATCTTTCGGGGAGAAACACCATATATTTT.

The gene calls are TRBV4-2 and TRBJ1-5; D might be TRBD1 (5 bases). The CDR3 is 15 amino acids. Germline CDR1 reads LGHNA; CDR2 reads YNFKEQ. Trimming cost V 8 bases and J 3 bases, with 17 bases left between them. The CDR3 DNA sequence: TGTGCCAGCGGTTCCCGGGACGGGGACAATCAGCCCCAGCATTTT. Translation: CASGSRDGDNQPQHF.

This clonotype was picked up a small number of times. This chain's CDR3 is CASSLKQGTVGRGGSYNEQFF. The DNA of the CDR3 is TGTGCCAGCAGCTTAAAACAGGGGACAGTGGGTAGGGGGGGCTCCTACAATGAGCAGTTCTTC. This chain links TRBV7-3 with TRBJ2-1; D possibly uses TRBD1 or TRBD2 (7 bases each). This CDR3 contains 21 residues. Deletions cut 1 base from V and 0 bases from J, with 25 bases between. The germline V gene encodes CDR1 SGHTA and CDR2 FQGTGA.

Concerning this clonotype itself: An end of the junction does not agree with germline; a read error may underlie this. The rearrangement joins TRBV13 to TRBJ2-1, with 9 bases identical to TRBD1. CDR1 and CDR2 from the germline V gene are PRHDT and FYEKMQ (reference sequence). The CDR3 consists of 18 residues. CDR3 loop: CASSLGRDRVSSYNEQFF. Written as DNA, the CDR3 is TGTGCCAGCAGCCTAGGTCGGGACAGGGTAAGCTCCTACAATGAGCAGTTCTTC. The entire variable domain, with the rest obtained from reference TRBV13 and TRBJ2-1, is as follows: AAGVIQSPRHLIKEKRETATLKCYPIPRHDTVYWYQQGPGQDPQFLISFYEKMQSDKGSIPDRFSAQQFSDYHSELNMSSLELGDSALYFCASSLGRDRVSSYNEQFFGPGTRLTVL.